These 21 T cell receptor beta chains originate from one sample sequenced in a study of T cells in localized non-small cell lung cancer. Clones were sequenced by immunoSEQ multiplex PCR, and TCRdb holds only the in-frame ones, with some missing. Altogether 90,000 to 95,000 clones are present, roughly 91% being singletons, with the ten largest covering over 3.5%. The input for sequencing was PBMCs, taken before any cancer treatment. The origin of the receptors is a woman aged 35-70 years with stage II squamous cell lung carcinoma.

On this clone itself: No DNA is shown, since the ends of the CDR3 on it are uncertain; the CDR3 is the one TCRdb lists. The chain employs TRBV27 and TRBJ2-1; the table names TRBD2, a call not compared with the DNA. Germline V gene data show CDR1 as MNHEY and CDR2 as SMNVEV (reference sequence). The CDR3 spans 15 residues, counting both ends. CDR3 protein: CASSSSRSSYNEQFF.

The CDR3 bases are TGTGCCAGCAAGGAGGCGGGAGACTCCTACGAGCAGTACTTC. Translation: CASKEAGDSYEQYF. The V gene is TRBV28, the J gene TRBJ2-7; 7 bases line up with TRBD2. Unmatched junction bases numbered 6, after V lost 7 bases and J lost 0 bases. There are 14 residues in the CDR3. CDR1 and CDR2 from the germline V gene are MDHEN and SYDVKM.

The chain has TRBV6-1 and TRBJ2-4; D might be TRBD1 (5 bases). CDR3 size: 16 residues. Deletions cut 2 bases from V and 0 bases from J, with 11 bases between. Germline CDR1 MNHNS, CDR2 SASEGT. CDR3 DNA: TGTGCCAGCAGTGAATCCAGGGTCCTAGCCAAAAACATTCAGTACTTC. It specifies CASSESRVLAKNIQYF.

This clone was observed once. CDR3 coding DNA: TGTGCCAGCAGCGCTGGACGGAGCCCCTACGAGCAGTACTTC. As protein: CASSAGRSPYEQYF. The chain has TRBV2 and TRBJ2-7; no firm D call. CDR1 is SNHLY, CDR2 FYNNEI, per germline. This CDR3 is 14 amino acids long. Between the trimmed V and J ends, which lost 6 bases and 2 bases, there was a span of 14 bases.

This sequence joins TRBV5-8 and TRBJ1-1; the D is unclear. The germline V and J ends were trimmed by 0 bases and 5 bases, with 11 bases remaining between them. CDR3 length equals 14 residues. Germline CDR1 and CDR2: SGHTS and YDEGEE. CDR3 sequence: CASSLGLGLTEAFF. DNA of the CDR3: TGTGCCAGCAGCTTGGGACTTGGGCTAACTGAAGCTTTCTTT.

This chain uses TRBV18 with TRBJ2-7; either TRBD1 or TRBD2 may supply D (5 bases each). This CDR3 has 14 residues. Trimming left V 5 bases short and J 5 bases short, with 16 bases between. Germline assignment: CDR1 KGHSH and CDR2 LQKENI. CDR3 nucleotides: TGTGCCAGCTCATGGATAGGGCAGGGAGACGAGCAGTACTTC. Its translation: CASSWIGQGDEQYF.

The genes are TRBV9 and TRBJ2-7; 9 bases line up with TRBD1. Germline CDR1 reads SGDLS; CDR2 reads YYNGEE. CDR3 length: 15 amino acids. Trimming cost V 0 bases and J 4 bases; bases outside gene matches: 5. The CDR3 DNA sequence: TGTGCCAGCAGCGTAGGGACAGGGGAGAATTACGAGCAGTACTTC. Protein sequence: CASSVGTGENYEQYF.

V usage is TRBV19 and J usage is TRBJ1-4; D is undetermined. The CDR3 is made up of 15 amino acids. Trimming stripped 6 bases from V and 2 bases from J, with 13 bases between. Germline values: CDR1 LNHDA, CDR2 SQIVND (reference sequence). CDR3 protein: CASRGGLATNEKLFF. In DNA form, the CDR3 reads TGTGCCAGTAGGGGAGGGCTCGCCACTAATGAAAAACTGTTTTTT.

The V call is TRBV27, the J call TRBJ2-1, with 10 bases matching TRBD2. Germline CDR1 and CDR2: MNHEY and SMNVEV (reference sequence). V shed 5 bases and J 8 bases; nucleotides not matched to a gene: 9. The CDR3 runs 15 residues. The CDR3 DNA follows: TGTGCCAGCAGTGAGGGGCTAGCGGGAGTGGATGAGCAGTTCTTC. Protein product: CASSEGLAGVDEQFF.

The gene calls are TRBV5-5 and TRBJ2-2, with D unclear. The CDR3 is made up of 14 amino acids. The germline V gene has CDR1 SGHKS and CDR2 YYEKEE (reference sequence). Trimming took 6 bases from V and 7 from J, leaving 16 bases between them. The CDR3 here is CASIGQALGGELFF. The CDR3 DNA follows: TGTGCCAGCATCGGGCAGGCCTTAGGCGGGGAGCTGTTTTTT. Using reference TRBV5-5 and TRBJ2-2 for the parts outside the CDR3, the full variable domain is DAGVTQSPTHLIKTRGQQVTLRCSPISGHKSVSWYQQVLGQGPQFIFQYYEKEERGRGNFPDRFSARQFPNYSSELNVNALLLGDSALYLCASIGQALGGELFFGEGSRLTVL.

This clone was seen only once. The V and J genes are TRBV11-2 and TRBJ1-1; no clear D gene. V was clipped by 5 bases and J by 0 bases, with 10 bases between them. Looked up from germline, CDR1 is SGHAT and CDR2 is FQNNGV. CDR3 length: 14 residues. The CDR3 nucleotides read TGTGCCAGCAGCCTCAGCCCCATGAACACTGAAGCTTTCTTT. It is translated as CASSLSPMNTEAFF.

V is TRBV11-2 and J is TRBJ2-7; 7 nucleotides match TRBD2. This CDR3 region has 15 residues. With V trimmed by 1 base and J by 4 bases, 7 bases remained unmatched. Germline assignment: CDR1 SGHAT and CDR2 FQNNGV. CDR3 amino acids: CASSLVAGEGYEQYF. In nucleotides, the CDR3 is TGTGCCAGCAGCTTAGTCGCGGGAGAGGGGTACGAGCAGTACTTC.

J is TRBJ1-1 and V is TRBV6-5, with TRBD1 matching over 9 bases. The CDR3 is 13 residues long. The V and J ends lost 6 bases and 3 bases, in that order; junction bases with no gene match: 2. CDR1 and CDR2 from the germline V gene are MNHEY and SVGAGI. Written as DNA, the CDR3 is TGTGCCAGCAGAACAGGGGGCTACACTGAAGCTTTCTTT. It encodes CASRTGGYTEAFF.

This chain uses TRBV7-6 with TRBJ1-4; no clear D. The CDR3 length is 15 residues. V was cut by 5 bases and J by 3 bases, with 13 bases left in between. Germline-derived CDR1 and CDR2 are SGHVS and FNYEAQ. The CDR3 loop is CASSPRARPNEKLFF. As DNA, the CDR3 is TGTGCCAGCAGCCCCCGGGCCAGACCTAATGAAAAACTGTTTTTT.

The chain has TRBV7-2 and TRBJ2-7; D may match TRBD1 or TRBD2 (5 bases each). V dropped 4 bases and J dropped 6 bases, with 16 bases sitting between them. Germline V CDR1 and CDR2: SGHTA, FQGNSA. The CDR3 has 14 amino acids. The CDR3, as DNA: TGTGCCAGCAGCTGGAAGTCACAGGACTCCGAGCAGTACTTC. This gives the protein CASSWKSQDSEQYF.

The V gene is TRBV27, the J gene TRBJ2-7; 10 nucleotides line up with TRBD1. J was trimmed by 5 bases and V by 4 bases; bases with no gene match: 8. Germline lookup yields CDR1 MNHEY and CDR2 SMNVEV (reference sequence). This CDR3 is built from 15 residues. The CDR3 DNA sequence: TGTGCCAGCAGTTATTTGGGACAGGGGATGAACGAGCAGTACTTC. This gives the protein CASSYLGQGMNEQYF.

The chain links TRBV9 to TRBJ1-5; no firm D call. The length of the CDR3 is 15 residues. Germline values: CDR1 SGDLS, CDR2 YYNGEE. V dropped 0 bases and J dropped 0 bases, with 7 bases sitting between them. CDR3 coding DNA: TGTGCCAGCAGCGTAGGGCCAAATAGCAATCAGCCCCAGCATTTT. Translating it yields CASSVGPNSNQPQHF.

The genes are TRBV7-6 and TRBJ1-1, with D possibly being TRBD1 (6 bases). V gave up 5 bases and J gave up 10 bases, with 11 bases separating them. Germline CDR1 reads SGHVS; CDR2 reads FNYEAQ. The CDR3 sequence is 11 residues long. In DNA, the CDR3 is TGTGCCAGCAGCAACGGACAGAGAGCTTTCTTT. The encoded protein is CASSNGQRAFF. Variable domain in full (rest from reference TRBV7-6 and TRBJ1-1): GAGVSQSPRYKVTKRGQDVALRCDPISGHVSLYWYRQALGQGPEFLTYFNYEAQQDKSGLPNDRFSAERPEGSISTLTIQRTEQRDSAMYRCASSNGQRAFFGQGTRLTVV.

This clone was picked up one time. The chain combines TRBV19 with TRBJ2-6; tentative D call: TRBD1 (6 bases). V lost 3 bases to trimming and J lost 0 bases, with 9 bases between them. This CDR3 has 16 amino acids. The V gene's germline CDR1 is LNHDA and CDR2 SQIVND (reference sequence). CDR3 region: CASSIQGNSGANVLTF. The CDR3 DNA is TGTGCCAGTAGTATTCAGGGGAACTCTGGGGCCAACGTCCTGACTTTC.

The CDR3 coding sequence is TGTGCCAGCAGTTACACCGACAAGAACACTGAAGCTTTCTTT. Its translation: CASSYTDKNTEAFF. The chain carries TRBV6-5 and TRBJ1-1; the D is unclear. This CDR3 has 14 amino acids. Germline CDR1 and CDR2: MNHEY and SVGAGI. V was trimmed by 2 bases and J by 1 base, leaving 8 bases between them.

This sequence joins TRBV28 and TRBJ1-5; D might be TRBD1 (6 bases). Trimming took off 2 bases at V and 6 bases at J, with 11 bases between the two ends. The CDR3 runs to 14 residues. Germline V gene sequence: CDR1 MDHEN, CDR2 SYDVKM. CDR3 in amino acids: CASSLMGARQPQHF. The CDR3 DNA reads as TGTGCCAGCAGTTTAATGGGGGCACGTCAGCCCCAGCATTTT.